This T cell receptor (beta chain) was recovered during a study of shared clonotypes between healthy human individuals. General observations from the study: Rarefaction curves obtained for sorted subsets showed sequencing incomplete despite large depth.

This clone was seen just once. Its target is not known. CDR1 SGHRS and CDR2 YFSETQ come from the germline V gene. V dropped 4 bases and J dropped 1 base, with 14 bases sitting between them. The CDR3 extends over 15 amino acids. Repertoires were generated with immunoSEQ multiplex PCR, while TCRdb's copy carries only in-frame clones and drops some. This sample has some 2,500,000 clones, with around 92% found just once. Material: naive CD4+ T cells from PBMCs. Subset meaning: CD45RA+ positively selected. This TCR derives from a man aged 18 to 29 in good health. Some clones in this sample may be carry-over from other donors' samples. This rearrangement joins TRBV5-1 to TRBJ2-5, with D maybe TRBD1 (6 bases). In DNA form, the CDR3 reads TGCGCCAGCAGCCCCGGGCAGGGGCCCCAAGAGACCCAGTACTTC. Protein: CASSPGQGPQETQYF.